This T cell receptor beta chain was identified during a study of blood T cell repertoires in COVID-19. Study background: There were acute and convalescent COVID-19 samples, and they came from the United States, Italy and Spain. PBMCs, B-cell-depleted T cells, or T cells provided the cDNA or gDNA that made up the material.

V was pared by 4 bases and J by 4 bases, with 7 bases between. The CDR3 contains 13 residues. Germline lookup yields CDR1 LGHDT and CDR2 YNNKEL (reference sequence). This clone was found a few times. Measured with immunoSEQ multiplex PCR; TCRdb has only the in-frame clones, and not every one. The repertoire holds about 190,000 clones, with more than 70% as singletons. This clonotype was sampled from a woman in her thirties or forties who had recovered from COVID-19. Source material: peripheral blood. This chain links TRBV3-1 (or the pseudogene TRBV3-2) with TRBJ2-2; D unresolved. The CDR3 nucleotides are TGTGCCAGCAGCCTCCTGAGCACCGGGGAGCTGTTTTTT. It is translated as CASSLLSTGELFF.